This T cell receptor (beta chain) was identified during a study of cytomegalovirus exposure and HLA in healthy donors. Whole-study context: Counted in an early data release were tens of millions of unique TCRs from HLA-typed donors. When roughly 420 donors were genotyped, approximately 81% of them were found to fall in the Caucasian-associated ancestry cluster. Study-level points and caveats: Later analysis identified a missense DCLRE1C variant that was linked to TCR beta V- and J-gene trimming. Across donors, sequencing depth was assumed by presence/absence analyses to be roughly uniform.

CDR1 SGHTA and CDR2 FQGNSA come from the germline V gene. The CDR3 has 14 amino acids. V gave up 5 bases and J gave up 2 bases; unmatched junction bases: 3. With respect to this clone: Its specificity is unknown.

Vbeta (60) and Jbeta (13) primers were used in the PCR. Repertoires were generated with immunoSEQ multiplex PCR, while TCRdb's copy carries only in-frame clones and drops some. The sample records 90,000 to 120,000 clones, around 80% being singletons. The sequenced sample consisted of PBMCs. The source is a man between 25 and 39 years old in good health and CMV-seropositive. The rearrangement joins TRBV7-2 to TRBJ1-1; the match to TRBD1 covers 9 bases. CDR3 sequence (DNA): TGTGCCAGCAGCGCACAGGGGGCAAACACTGAAGCTTTCTTT. This gives the protein CASSAQGANTEAFF.